The entry below gives a single TCR beta chain sequence along with its context. The data derive from a study of blood T cell repertoires in COVID-19. The table came from immunoSEQ multiplex PCR; TCRdb's copy has only in-frame clones and leaves some out. The data show some 380,000 clones, approximately 89% seen once. There are 14 residues in the CDR3. The J segment lost 13 bases and the V segment lost 6 bases, leaving 8 bases of the junction unmatched. CDR1 and CDR2 from the germline V gene are MNHEY and SMNVEV (reference sequence). The clonotype comes from a young man who had recovered from COVID-19. The V and J genes are TRBV27 and TRBJ2-3, with TRBD2 identical over 15 bases. Material for sequencing was PBMCs or T cells enriched from blood (not recorded which). This CDR3 is CASRPGLAGGMEYF. CDR3 DNA: TGTGCCAGCAGACCGGGACTAGCGGGGGGCATGGAGTATTTT.